A selection of T cell receptor beta chains follows, all from one sample in a study of T cell changes during pregnancy in multiple sclerosis. TCRdb's copy holds only in-frame clones and misses some; the assay was immunoSEQ multiplex PCR. This repertoire shows tens of thousands of clones, approximately 94% found once; its top ten account for 2.5% to 4%. Specimen: CD8+ T cells from peripheral blood mononuclear cells, collected in the second trimester of pregnancy. Source of these receptors: a female donor with multiple sclerosis, enrolled in a pregnancy study. Both conserved end residues are part of each CDR3. Each record gives: clone size, J gene, D gene, V gene, CDR3 length, CDR3 protein, CDR3 DNA. D genes are given only for firm matches. The listing skips clone size in some rows; elsewhere it reads once, few, many or a size class.

>-|TRBJ2-7|-|TRBV11-2|15
CASSFPQAGSYEQYF
TGTGCCAGCAGCTTCCCTCAGGCTGGGTCCTACGAGCAGTACTTC
>-|TRBJ2-2|TRBD2|TRBV5-6|16
CASSLNSGRVTGELFF
TGTGCCAGCAGCTTGAATAGCGGGAGGGTTACCGGGGAGCTGTTTTTT
>once|TRBJ2-7|TRBD2|TRBV15|16
CATSRHLGGSGYEQYF
TGTGCCACCAGCCGCCACCTTGGCGGGAGCGGGTACGAGCAGTACTTC
>-|TRBJ2-1|TRBD2|TRBV4-1|16
CASSLAGGSSYNEQFF
TGCGCCAGCAGCCTAGCGGGAGGGAGCTCCTACAATGAGCAGTTCTTC
>-|TRBJ1-1|TRBD1|TRBV23-1|17
CASSHPGQGKKNTEAFF
TGCGCCAGCAGTCACCCGGGACAGGGAAAAAAGAACACTGAAGCTTTCTTT
>-|TRBJ2-7|TRBD2|TRBV27|16
CASSPLPSGSFHEQYF
TGTGCCAGCAGCCCCCTCCCGAGCGGGAGTTTCCACGAGCAGTACTTC
>-|TRBJ1-4|-|TRBV5-1|16
CASSFTGADHNEKLFF
TGCGCCAGCAGCTTCACAGGAGCAGACCATAATGAAAAACTGTTTTTT
>-|TRBJ2-7|TRBD2|TRBV9|15
CASSPGGGRAHEQYF
TGTGCCAGCAGCCCCGGGGGGGGCAGGGCCCACGAGCAGTACTTC
>once|TRBJ2-7|TRBD2|TRBV19|14
CASSIDGRYYEQYF
TGTGCCAGTAGTATAGACGGGAGGTACTACGAGCAGTACTTC
>-|TRBJ2-3|-|TRBV2|10
CASIGLVGYF
TGTGCCAGCATCGGTCTAGTAGGGTATTTT
>-|TRBJ1-1|-|TRBV5-1|13
CASSWRPMAEAFF
TGCGCCAGCAGCTGGCGGCCTATGGCTGAAGCTTTCTTT
>-|TRBJ2-3|-|TRBV29-1|13
CSVDWGDTDTQYF
TGCAGCGTTGATTGGGGGGACACAGATACGCAGTATTTT
>-|TRBJ1-1|TRBD1|TRBV7-2|14
CASSPWTGEAEAFF
TGTGCCAGCAGTCCCTGGACAGGGGAAGCTGAAGCTTTCTTT
>-|TRBJ2-2|TRBD1|TRBV19|15
CASRGQDRVAGELFF
TGTGCCAGTAGGGGGCAGGACAGGGTCGCCGGGGAGCTGTTTTTT
>-|TRBJ2-3|TRBD2|TRBV7-9|17
CASSHGPTGGSTDTQYF
TGTGCCAGCAGCCACGGGCCTACGGGAGGTAGCACAGATACGCAGTATTTT
>-|TRBJ2-5|TRBD2|TRBV5-4|14
CASSYERGQETQYF
TGTGCCAGCAGTTACGAGCGGGGCCAAGAGACCCAGTACTTC
>-|TRBJ2-3|-|TRBV19|12
CASSFGGDTQYF
TGTGCCAGTAGTTTCGGGGGAGATACGCAGTATTTT
>-|TRBJ1-5|TRBD1|TRBV23-1|23
CASSQNRDDRQGALVFRNQPQHF
TGCGCCAGCAGTCAAAATCGGGACGACCGCCAGGGGGCTTTAGTTTTTCGCAATCAGCCCCAGCATTTT
>-|TRBJ2-5|TRBD2|TRBV7-8|17
CASSSRLAGPQGETQYF
TGTGCCAGCAGCTCTAGGCTAGCGGGTCCTCAAGGGGAGACCCAGTACTTC
>-|TRBJ2-7|TRBD2|TRBV6-1|14
CASREGGTFHEQYF
TGTGCCAGCCGGGAGGGAGGGACATTCCACGAGCAGTACTTC
>-|TRBJ1-5|-|TRBV30|14
CAWSVGAGIQPQHF
TGTGCCTGGAGTGTAGGGGCAGGCATCCAGCCCCAGCATTTT
>-|TRBJ1-2|-|TRBV5-5|12
CASSQGQNGYTF
TGTGCCAGCAGCCAAGGACAGAATGGCTACACCTTC
>once|TRBJ2-5|TRBD1|TRBV5-5|14
CASSPGTGMETQYF
TGTGCCAGCAGCCCCGGGACAGGGATGGAGACCCAGTACTTC
>-|TRBJ2-3|TRBD1|TRBV27|16
CASSSRQGKGTDTQYF
TGTGCCAGCAGTTCCCGACAGGGGAAGGGCACAGATACGCAGTATTTT
>-|TRBJ1-2|-|TRBV5-5|12
CASSFEGDGYTF
TGTGCCAGCAGCTTTGAGGGGGATGGCTACACCTTC
>-|TRBJ2-1|-|TRBV29-1|15
CSVDSPVIGNSEQFF
TGCAGCGTGGACAGCCCTGTGATCGGCAATAGTGAGCAGTTCTTC
>-|TRBJ2-1|TRBD1|TRBV12-5|20
CASGSRGRDRNTSVYNEQFF
TGTGCTAGTGGCTCCCGGGGCCGGGACAGGAACACCTCAGTCTACAATGAGCAGTTCTTC
>-|TRBJ2-3|TRBD2|TRBV30|11
CAGSKAGREYF
TGTGCCGGATCGAAAGCGGGGAGGGAGTATTTT
>-|TRBJ2-5|TRBD2|TRBV15|15
CATRARTSGKETQYF
TGTGCCACCAGGGCCAGGACTAGCGGGAAGGAGACCCAGTACTTC
>-|TRBJ2-5|-|TRBV5-1|16
CASSSEGGLFQETQYF
TGCGCCAGCAGCTCTGAGGGTGGGCTGTTCCAAGAGACCCAGTACTTC
>-|TRBJ2-7|-|TRBV27|13
CASSLGPTYEQYF
TGTGCCAGCAGTTTAGGGCCCACTTACGAGCAGTACTTC
>-|TRBJ2-7|-|TRBV4-2|14
CASSQRQDSYEQYF
TGTGCCAGCAGCCAAAGACAAGACTCCTACGAGCAGTACTTC